This T cell receptor (beta chain) came from a study of OX40 agonist ivuxolimab in advanced cancers. Overall study context: Melanoma, hepatocellular carcinoma, head and neck or renal cell cancer occurred in dose-escalation patients. Prior therapy, whether anti-PD-1, anti-PD-L1 or anti-CTLA-4, was allowed, and roughly 40% had some. General observations from the study: Averaging showed that CD8+ T cells had more expanded clones than CD4+ did. With doses of 0.1 to 3.0 mg/kg, CD4+ and CD8+ blood T cells had undergone clonal expansion by week 6.

Germline CDR1 SGHDT, CDR2 YYEEEE. The CDR3 consists of 11 residues. Trimming took 4 bases from V and 2 from J, leaving 3 bases between them. Sequencing used immunoSEQ multiplex PCR; TCRdb keeps in-frame clones, though not all of them. This sample has 65,000 to 95,000 clones, with 86% found just once. The table lists this clone with a few counts. Its target is unknown. Other DNA sequences in the sample encode the same CDR3. This clonotype originated in an adult with an advanced solid tumor such as melanoma, head and neck, liver or kidney cancer. The specimen comprised CD4+ or CD8+ T cells sorted from blood, sampled in a trial of the OX40 agonist ivuxolimab. The chain combines TRBV5-6 with TRBJ1-1; no firm D call. The CDR3 here is CASSLNTEAFF. The CDR3 DNA reads as TGTGCCAGCAGCCTCAACACTGAAGCTTTCTTT.